This T cell receptor beta chain was found in a study of T-cell memory formation after mild COVID-19 (dated by TCRdb to the early 2020s). For context, the study as a whole: Most TCR sequence clusters were specific to one of the two donors. In a couple of donors, T-cell clones that expanded and contracted after mild COVID-19 were tracked by sequencing TCRalpha and TCRbeta repertoires over time. Two young, previously healthy adult volunteers, one female and one male, were included in the cohort.

The full study reports these points: The second-wave clones that peaked on day 37 were not confirmed to be SARS-CoV-2 specific. Only two mild cases were covered in the study, and larger cohorts including severe cases with pre-infection samples were considered necessary. The detection of some responding clones in pre-infection memory suggests that pre-existing cross-reactive memory T cells joined the SARS-CoV-2 response. Contracting CD4+ clones were located mainly in the CM and EM memory subsets, whereas CD8+ clones were found to be enriched in EMRA. Clones that contracted from day 15 to 85 showed balanced CD4/CD8 phenotypes, whereas a second wave of clones that expanded from day 15 to 37 leaned towards CD4+.

V loses 3 bases, J loses 2 bases, and the germline ends lie 13 bases apart. The CDR3 runs 15 residues from the cysteine to the phenylalanine. The DNA shown is the 45-base CDR3, in frame from base 1. Looking up the germline V gene yields CDR1 SGHRS and CDR2 YFSETQ. Ficoll-Paque density gradient centrifugation was the method used to isolate PBMCs. For sequencing, an Illumina NovaSeq 6000 was employed. TCRalpha and TCRbeta cDNA libraries were constructed by 5'RACE with constant-segment primers, with sample barcodes and unique molecular identifiers being introduced. Trizol reagent was used to extract RNA from every sample. Library amplification was performed in two PCR steps, and a second sample barcode and Illumina TruSeq adapters were introduced in the second step. The libraries were sequenced on an Illumina NovaSeq using 2 x 150 bp paired-end reads. The source study handled its data this way. Reads were demultiplexed and collapsed into UMI-guided consensus sequences with migec v1.2.7. Using mixcr v2.1.11, the UMI consensuses were aligned to TRA and TRB V and J templates and assembled into clonotypes. Expanded or contracted clonotypes were those called significant by both edgeR and NoisET, with noise models trained on biological replicates. For edgeR calls, a false discovery rate-adjusted p below 0.01 and a log2 fold-change threshold of 1 were applied. As an exploratory analysis of dynamics, max-normalized trajectories of the 1000 most abundant clonotypes were examined with PCA combined with hierarchical clustering. Separately sequenced CD4+ and CD8+ repertoires were used to assign a CD4 or CD8 phenotype to each responding clone. The raw public data were reprocessed by TCRdb itself: fastp quality trimming at Q25, MiXCR clonotype calling, in-frame beta chains only. Rows with one shared CDR3 protein collapse into an entry with the most common genes and DNA. What appears here as the V and J calls and clone size reflects TCRdb's work, not the paper's. The sample table lists fewer than 450,000 distinct CDR3 sequences, about 24% of them with a count of one. Of the sample, 8.8% falls within the top ten clones.

Points on this clonotype: It has no known antigen specificity. No much larger clone is present one base from it, and per-base qualities are unavailable.

The TCR was taken from an adult woman who had mild COVID-19 (a few samples of this study predate the infection). The sample titles of this study are shuffled in the database, so cell type and time point are left out; the donor was told from shared clones. What was sequenced was PBMCs or a T cell subset sorted from them (not recorded which). The sequence is built from TRBV5-1 and TRBJ2-3; TRBD1 is a weak D gene call, 6 bases matching. The CDR3 loop reads CASSWTVSSTDTQYF. The sequence in DNA is TGCGCCAGCAGCTGGACAGTGAGTTCCACAGATACGCAGTATTTT.